This T cell receptor beta chain stems from a study of persistence of HIV-infected CD4 T cells. Study background: A median of 8 years of suppressive ART preceded sampling.

Lysates of CMV-infected fibroblasts at roughly 10 ug/mL stimulated these cells. Memory cells lacking CD40L and CD69 with high CD45RO were sorted. Per germline, CDR1 SGHTA and CDR2 FQGTGA. This CDR3 region has 15 residues. V shed 6 bases and J 2 bases; nucleotides not matched to a gene: 4. This clone was observed a single time. The antigen is not known. The libraries were made with immunoSEQ version 4 in survey mode. The repertoire was sequenced with immunoSEQ multiplex PCR; TCRdb's copy has only in-frame clones and lacks some. The sample yields 50,000 or so clones, around 75% seen once. The input for sequencing was CD4+ T cells sorted from PBMCs after approximately 20-hour stimulation, taken from a patient who received antiretroviral therapy. This TCR derives from an adult man with HIV who was CMV-seropositive. The gene calls are TRBV7-3 and TRBJ2-1; 10 nucleotides agree with TRBD2. The CDR3 spells CASSNSGRAYNEQFF. CDR3 sequence (DNA): TGTGCCAGCAGTAACAGCGGGAGGGCCTACAATGAGCAGTTCTTC.